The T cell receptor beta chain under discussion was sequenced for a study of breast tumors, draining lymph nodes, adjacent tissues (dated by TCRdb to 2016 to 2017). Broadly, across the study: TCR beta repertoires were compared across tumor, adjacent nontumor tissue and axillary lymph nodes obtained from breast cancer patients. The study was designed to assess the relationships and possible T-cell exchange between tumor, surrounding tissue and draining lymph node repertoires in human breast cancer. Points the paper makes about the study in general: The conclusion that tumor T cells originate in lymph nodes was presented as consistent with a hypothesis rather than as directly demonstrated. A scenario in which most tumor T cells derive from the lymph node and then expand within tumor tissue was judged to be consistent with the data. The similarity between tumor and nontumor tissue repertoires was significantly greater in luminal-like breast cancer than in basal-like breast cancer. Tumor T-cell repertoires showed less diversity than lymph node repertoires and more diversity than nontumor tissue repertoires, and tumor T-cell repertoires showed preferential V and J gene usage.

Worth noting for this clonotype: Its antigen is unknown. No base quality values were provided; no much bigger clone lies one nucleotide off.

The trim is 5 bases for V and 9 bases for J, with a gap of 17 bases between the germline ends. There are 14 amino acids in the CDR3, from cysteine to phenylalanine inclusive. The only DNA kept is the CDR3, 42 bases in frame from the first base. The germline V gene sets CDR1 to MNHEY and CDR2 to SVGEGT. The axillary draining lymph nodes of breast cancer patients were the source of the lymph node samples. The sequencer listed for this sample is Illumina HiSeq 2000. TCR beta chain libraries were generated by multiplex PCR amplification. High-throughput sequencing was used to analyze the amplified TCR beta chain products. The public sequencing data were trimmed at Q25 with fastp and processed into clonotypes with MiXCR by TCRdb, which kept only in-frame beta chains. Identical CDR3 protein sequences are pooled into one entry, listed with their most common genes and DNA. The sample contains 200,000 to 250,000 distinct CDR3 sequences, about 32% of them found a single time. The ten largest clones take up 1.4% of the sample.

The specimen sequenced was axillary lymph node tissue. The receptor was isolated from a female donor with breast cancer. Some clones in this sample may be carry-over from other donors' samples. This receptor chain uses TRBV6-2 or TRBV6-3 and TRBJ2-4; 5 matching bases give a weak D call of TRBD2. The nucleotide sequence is TGTGCCAGCAGTCTTTCCCGAGGAGAGGGCATTCAGTACTTC. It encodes CASSLSRGEGIQYF.